The 27 T cell receptor beta chains presented below share a single source sample, sequenced in a study of T cells in Graves' hyperthyroidism and ophthalmopathy. Amplification of TCR beta CDR3 regions was performed using RNA transcripts as template. Using the HTBI primer set, a first-round RT-PCR was run on the TCR CDR3. TCRdb analysed the multiplex PCR reads with MiXCR anew, one entry per CDR3 protein. The table shows approximately 590,000 distinct CDR3 sequences, with approximately 15% occurring only once. Sequenced input: blood. Receptor source: a woman aged 25 to 39 with Graves' hyperthyroidism.

This clonotype was picked up many times. The chain links TRBV3-1 to TRBJ2-1; TRBD1 might be the D (5 bases). Germline V gene lookup returns CDR1 LGHDT and CDR2 YNNKEL (reference sequence). There are 14 residues in the CDR3. Trimming removed 1 base at V and 5 bases at J, with 9 bases between. The CDR3: CASSQVATDNEQFF. The CDR3 DNA follows: TGTGCCAGCAGCCAAGTTGCGACAGACAATGAGCAGTTCTTC.

This clonotype was observed at least ten times. This chain joins TRBV12-3 or TRBV12-4 and TRBJ2-5; maybe TRBD1 (8 bases). The CDR3 length is 18 residues. Trimming took 2 bases from V and 9 from J, leaving 28 bases between them. CDR3 nucleotides: TGTGCCAGCAGTTTATTGGGGGGGGCAGGGGGCGCCGGGGTTGCCCAGTACTTC. Its protein is CASSLLGGAGGAGVAQYF.

V gene TRBV4-2 combines with J gene TRBJ2-7, with 14 bases matching TRBD2. Germline V CDR1 and CDR2: LGHNA, YNFKEQ. J gave up 0 bases and V 1 base, and 2 bases lay outside the gene matches. The CDR3 runs to 17 residues. This chain's CDR3 is CASSQVGTSGSSYEQYF. CDR3 DNA sequence: TGTGCCAGCAGCCAAGTCGGGACTAGCGGGAGCTCCTACGAGCAGTACTTC.

The CDR3 loop is CASSPNLPGLAQETQYF. In DNA, the CDR3 is TGTGCCAGCAGCCCAAACTTACCGGGACTAGCCCAAGAGACCCAGTACTTC. The gene calls are TRBV14 and TRBJ2-5; 9 bases are shared with TRBD2. CDR3 size: 17 residues. Germline trimming cut 4 bases from V and 1 base from J; bases unmatched to any gene: 10. Germline CDR1 and CDR2: SGHDN and FVKESK.

The CDR3 loop is CASSSPTGGNQPQHF. CDR3 sequence (DNA): TGTGCCAGCAGCTCCCCCACCGGCGGTAATCAGCCCCAGCATTTT. The chain joins TRBV7-9 to TRBJ1-5; D unclear. The germline V gene encodes CDR1 SEHNR and CDR2 FQNEAQ (reference sequence). The CDR3 sequence is 15 residues long. Between the trimmed V and J ends, which lost 4 bases and 4 bases, there was a span of 14 bases.

This clonotype was detected many times. This rearrangement joins TRBV5-6 to TRBJ1-1, with 10 bases that match TRBD1. V lost 4 bases to trimming and J lost 0 bases; unmatched junction nucleotides: 3. Germline CDR1 reads SGHDT; CDR2 reads YYEEEE. The CDR3 sequence is 15 residues long. The CDR3 bases are TGTGCCAGCAGCCCCGGGACAGGGGTGAACACTGAAGCTTTCTTT. It is translated as CASSPGTGVNTEAFF.

This clonotype occurred many times. The chain has TRBV3-1 and TRBJ2-1, with TRBD1 identical over 7 bases. With 3 bases clipped from V and 5 bases from J, the junction kept 7 bases outside the gene matches. Per the germline V gene, CDR1 is LGHDT and CDR2 is YNNKEL (reference sequence). The CDR3 has 15 residues. CDR3 amino acids: CASSQAGGGNNEQFF. The CDR3 DNA is TGTGCCAGCAGCCAGGCAGGGGGTGGTAACAATGAGCAGTTCTTC.

The chain joins TRBV12-3 or TRBV12-4 to TRBJ1-2, with 11 bases aligning to TRBD1. V was pared by 3 bases and J by 7 bases, with 7 bases of the junction left unmatched. The CDR3 is 15 residues long. The DNA for the CDR3 is TGTGCCAGCAGTTTGACGGACAGGGGGCGCTCTGGCTACACCTTC. Amino acids: CASSLTDRGRSGYTF.

This clonotype appeared many times. The rearrangement joins TRBV20-1 to TRBJ2-1; D call uncertain. V lost 6 bases and J lost 3, with 6 bases in between. Germline V gene lookup returns CDR1 DFQATT and CDR2 SNEGSKA (reference sequence). The CDR3 runs 11 residues. CDR3 DNA: TGCAGTGCCCCGGTCTACAATGAGCAGTTCTTC. Protein sequence: CSAPVYNEQFF.

The chain is built from TRBV12-3 or TRBV12-4 and TRBJ1-4, with D hard to call. The CDR3 length is 11 residues. V shed 7 bases and J shed 5 bases, with 5 bases lying between them. CDR3 loop: CASTENEKLFF. The CDR3 coding sequence is TGTGCCAGCACGGAAAATGAAAAACTGTTTTTT.

The V and J genes are TRBV7-6 and TRBJ2-7; D not certain. The CDR3 extends over 14 amino acids. V was cut by 2 bases and J by 3 bases, with 11 bases left in between. The germline V gene has CDR1 SGHVS and CDR2 FNYEAQ. The CDR3 reads CASSLLPGDYEQYF. As DNA, the CDR3 is TGTGCCAGCAGCTTACTTCCAGGAGACTACGAGCAGTACTTC.

This clonotype was counted between two and nine times. The chain carries TRBV28 and TRBJ2-3; 7 bases are shared with TRBD1. The CDR3 has 14 residues. The V segment lost 10 bases and the J segment 0 bases; nucleotides outside the gene matches: 7. CDR1 is MDHEN and CDR2 is SYDVKM in the germline V gene. CDR3 region: CATLATGSTDTQYF. The CDR3, as DNA: TGTGCCACCCTCGCGACAGGGAGCACAGATACGCAGTATTTT. The whole variable domain, filled in from reference TRBV28 and TRBJ2-3, reads DVKVTQSSRYLVKRTGEKVFLECVQDMDHENMFWYRQDPGLGLRLIYFSYDVKMKEKGDIPEGYSVSREKKERFSLILESASTNQTSMYLCATLATGSTDTQYFGPGTRLTVL.

This clonotype has only a few counts. The V call is TRBV7-3, the J call TRBJ2-1; 9 nucleotides agree with TRBD2. CDR3 size: 16 residues. Germline V CDR1 and CDR2: SGHTA, FQGTGA. Trimming at V came to 1 base and at J to 4 bases, leaving 5 bases not matched to a gene. CDR3 DNA sequence: TGTGCCAGCAGCTTAAGACTAGCGGTTTCATACAATGAGCAGTTCTTC. This encodes CASSLRLAVSYNEQFF. Combining the CDR3 with reference TRBV7-3 and TRBJ2-1 gives the whole variable domain GAGVSQTPSNKVTEKGKYVELRCDPISGHTALYWYRQSLGQGPEFLIYFQGTGAADDSGLPNDRFFAVRPEGSVSTLKIQRTERGDSAVYLCASSLRLAVSYNEQFFGPGTRLTVL.

The sample holds one count of this clonotype. A single base separates this from a much larger clone, so it may be a read error. The rearrangement links TRBV3-1 to TRBJ1-4; D remains unclear. The CDR3 has 14 amino acids. Germline values: CDR1 LGHDT, CDR2 YNNKEL (reference sequence). The CDR3 here is CGSSRRVDNEKLFF. The CDR3 DNA is TGTGGCAGCAGCCGACGGGTGGATAATGAAAAACTGTTTTTT.

A few counts support this clonotype. This chain connects TRBV12-3 or TRBV12-4 to TRBJ1-1; D unresolved. V lost 3 bases and J lost 3, with 14 bases in between. The CDR3 consists of 15 residues. The CDR3 region has the DNA TGTGCCAGCAGTTTTCGACGGGGATCAGACACTGAAGCTTTCTTT. Residues: CASSFRRGSDTEAFF.

This clonotype has only a few counts. CDR3 DNA sequence: TGTGCCAGCAGCCCCCGGGACCTCTATGGCTACACCTTC. The encoded protein is CASSPRDLYGYTF. The gene calls are TRBV13 and TRBJ1-2; weak D call: TRBD1 (5 bases). CDR1 is PRHDT, CDR2 FYEKMQ, per germline (reference sequence). V was trimmed by 5 bases and J by 4 bases, leaving 11 bases between them. The CDR3 spans 13 residues.

This clonotype appeared a single time. A much more abundant neighbour one base away suggests this may be a read error. The chain is built from TRBV5-6 and TRBJ2-1; unclear D gene. This CDR3 has 12 amino acids. CDR1 is SGHDT and CDR2 is YYEEEE in the germline V gene. CDR3: CDSSLGFSEQFF. CDR3 in DNA: TGTGACAGCAGCTTGGGATTTTCCGAGCAGTTCTTC.

The DNA of the CDR3 is TGCAGTGCTAGAGAGGATGGAGATCAGCCCCAGCATTTT. Translated: CSAREDGDQPQHF. This chain uses TRBV20-1 with TRBJ1-5; D remains ambiguous. CDR1 and CDR2 from the germline V gene are DFQATT and SNEGSKA (reference sequence). Trimming pared 0 bases from V and 5 bases from J, leaving 8 bases between. This CDR3 contains 13 residues.

This clonotype has ten or more counts. The chain couples TRBV10-3 to TRBJ2-7; 8 bases are shared with TRBD2. Germline lookup yields CDR1 ENHRY and CDR2 SYGVKD. J lost 4 bases, V lost 6 bases, and 11 bases had no gene match. CDR3 size: 15 residues. CDR3 sequence: CAISPVSSGGYEQYF. The CDR3 DNA is TGTGCCATCAGCCCCGTGTCCTCGGGGGGGTACGAGCAGTACTTC.

Many counts were recorded for this clonotype. The CDR3 nucleotides are TGTGCCAGCAGCGAAATATTAAGGGTGGTACTAGCGGGAGTTCGCACCGGGGAGCTGTTTTTT. As protein: CASSEILRVVLAGVRTGELFF. The chain has TRBV11-2 and TRBJ2-2; 11 bases fit TRBD2. The V gene's germline CDR1 is SGHAT and CDR2 FQNNGV. CDR3 size: 21 residues. With 5 bases clipped from V and 4 bases from J, the junction kept 21 bases outside the gene matches.

This clonotype was found many times. The chain recombines TRBV28 with TRBJ1-1; the D is unclear. Germline-derived CDR1 and CDR2 are MDHEN and SYDVKM. The ends were cut back, 1 base at V and 8 bases at J, with 20 bases in the middle. The CDR3 totals 16 residues. The CDR3 DNA is TGTGCCAGCAGTTTATACGCCCAGCAGGCGGGTGTCGAAGCTTTCTTT. Translated, it gives CASSLYAQQAGVEAFF.

The sample holds many counts of this clonotype. V and J are TRBV7-3 and TRBJ2-1; perhaps D is TRBD1 or TRBD2 (6 bases each). The CDR3 totals 14 residues. The V and J ends lost 2 bases and 6 bases respectively, with 11 bases between them. Germline V gives CDR1 SGHTA, CDR2 FQGTGA. DNA for the CDR3: TGTGCCAGCAGCTTACTAGGGGGGAGCAATGAGCAGTTCTTC. This encodes CASSLLGGSNEQFF.

This clonotype was picked up a small number of times. The CDR3 loop is CATSAGQGYEQYF. CDR3 nucleotides: TGTGCCACCAGTGCCGGACAGGGCTACGAGCAGTACTTC. The chain couples TRBV24-1 to TRBJ2-7, with 8 bases that match TRBD1. The CDR3 contains 13 residues. Per the germline V gene, CDR1 is KGHDR and CDR2 is SFDVKD. V trimming: 5 bases; J trimming: 3 bases; junction bases outside the gene matches: 2.

This clonotype occurred once. Written as DNA, the CDR3 is TGTGCCAGCAGTAGTGGGGGCCACTACGAGCAGTACTTC. Its protein is CASSSGGHYEQYF. The chain recombines TRBV9 with TRBJ2-7, with D possibly matching TRBD1 (6 bases). V was pared by 5 bases and J by 3 bases, with 12 bases between. The length of the CDR3 is 13 residues. CDR1 is SGDLS and CDR2 is YYNGEE in the germline V gene. Supplemented by reference TRBV9 and TRBJ2-7, the full variable domain reads DSGVTQTPKHLITATGQRVTLRCSPRSGDLSVYWYQQSLDQGLQFLIQYYNGEERAKGNILERFSAQQFPDLHSELNLSSLELGDSALYFCASSSGGHYEQYFGPGTRLTVT.

This clonotype was recorded at least ten times. The gene calls are TRBV12-5 and TRBJ1-2; TRBD1 aligns across 7 bases. The length of the CDR3 is 19 residues. Germline values: CDR1 LGHNT, CDR2 FRNRAP. The V gene end was trimmed by 0 bases and the J gene end by 3 bases; junction bases not matched to a gene: 16. The CDR3 sequence: CASGLVPGTDFLPDYGYTF. DNA for the CDR3: TGTGCTAGTGGTTTGGTACCCGGGACAGACTTCCTACCGGACTATGGCTACACCTTC.

In its sample, this clonotype was seen many times. J is TRBJ1-1 and V is TRBV12-3 or TRBV12-4; D uncertain. The CDR3 sequence is 13 residues long. Between the trimmed V and J ends, which lost 5 bases and 1 base, there was a span of 8 bases. The CDR3 nucleotides read TGTGCCAGCAGTGGGAGTCGGAACACTGAAGCTTTCTTT. Translation gives CASSGSRNTEAFF.

The rearrangement joins TRBV29-1 to TRBJ1-1, with D tentatively TRBD1 (6 bases). Germline V gene data show CDR1 as SQVTM and CDR2 as ANQGSEA. This CDR3 region has 15 residues. The V and J ends lost 1 base and 2 bases respectively, with 14 bases between them. The CDR3 loop is CSVEAGGGINTEAFF. In DNA, the CDR3 is TGCAGCGTTGAAGCAGGAGGGGGGATTAACACTGAAGCTTTCTTT.